This TCR beta chain originates from a study of T cell responses to AZD1222 COVID-19 vaccine. Sequenced by immunoSEQ multiplex PCR; TCRdb stores in-frame clones only, minus some. Among about 170,000 clones listed, roughly 92% were seen once. Whole-study findings and limits: Spike-spanning, vaccine-associated CD4 TCRs were dominant at 160-218 and 743-854. Spike-specific TCR breadth and depth went up after people got two AZD1222 doses. Sampled repertoires all dated from after the peak T cell response.

A remark on this clone: The antigen is unknown.

Trimming pared 3 bases from V and 4 bases from J, leaving 10 bases between. CDR1 and CDR2 (germline): SQVTM, ANQGSEA. This CDR3 contains 13 residues. The chain recombines TRBV29-1 with TRBJ1-3; maybe TRBD1 (6 bases). The clonotype comes from an adult in good health. Sequenced material: peripheral blood, taken on day 0 of AZD1222 vaccination. The CDR3: CSVDGTLGNTIYF. The CDR3 nucleotides read TGCAGCGTTGATGGGACACTCGGAAACACCATATATTTT. The full variable domain, rest sourced from reference TRBV29-1 and TRBJ1-3, is SAVISQKPSRDICQRGTSLTIQCQVDSQVTMMFWYRQQPGQSLTLIATANQGSEATYESGFVIDKFPISRPNLTFSTLTVSNMSPEDSSIYLCSVDGTLGNTIYFGEGSWLTVV.